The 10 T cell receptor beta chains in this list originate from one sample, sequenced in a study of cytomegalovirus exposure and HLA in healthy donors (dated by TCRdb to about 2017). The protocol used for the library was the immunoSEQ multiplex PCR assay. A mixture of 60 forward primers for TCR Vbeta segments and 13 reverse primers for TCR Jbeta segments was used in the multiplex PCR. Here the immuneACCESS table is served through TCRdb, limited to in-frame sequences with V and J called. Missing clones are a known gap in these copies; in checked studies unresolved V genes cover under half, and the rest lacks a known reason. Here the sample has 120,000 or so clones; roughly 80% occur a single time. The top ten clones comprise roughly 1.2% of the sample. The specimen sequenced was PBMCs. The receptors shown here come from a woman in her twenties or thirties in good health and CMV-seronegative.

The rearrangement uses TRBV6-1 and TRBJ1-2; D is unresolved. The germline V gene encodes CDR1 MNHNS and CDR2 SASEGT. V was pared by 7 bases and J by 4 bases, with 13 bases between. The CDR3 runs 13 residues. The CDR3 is CASTEVVSYGYTF. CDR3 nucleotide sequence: TGTGCCAGCACCGAGGTAGTTTCCTATGGCTACACCTTC.

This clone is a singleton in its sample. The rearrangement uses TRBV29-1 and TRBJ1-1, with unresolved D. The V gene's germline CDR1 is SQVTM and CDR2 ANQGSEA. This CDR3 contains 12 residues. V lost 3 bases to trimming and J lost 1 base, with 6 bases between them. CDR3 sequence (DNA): TGCAGCGTTGACCCCCGGAACACTGAAGCTTTCTTT. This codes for CSVDPRNTEAFF.

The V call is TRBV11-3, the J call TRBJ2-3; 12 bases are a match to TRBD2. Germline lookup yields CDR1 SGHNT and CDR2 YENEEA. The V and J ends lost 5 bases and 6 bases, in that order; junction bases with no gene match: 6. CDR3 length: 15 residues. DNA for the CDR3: TGTGCCAGCAGCGTGACTAGCGGGAGTTCCGATACGCAGTATTTT. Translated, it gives CASSVTSGSSDTQYF.

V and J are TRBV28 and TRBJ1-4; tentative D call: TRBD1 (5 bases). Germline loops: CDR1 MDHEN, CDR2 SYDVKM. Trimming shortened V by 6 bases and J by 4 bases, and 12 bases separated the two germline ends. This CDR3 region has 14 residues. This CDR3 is CASREGRVNEKLFF. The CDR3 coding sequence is TGTGCCAGCAGGGAGGGGCGGGTTAATGAAAAACTGTTTTTT.

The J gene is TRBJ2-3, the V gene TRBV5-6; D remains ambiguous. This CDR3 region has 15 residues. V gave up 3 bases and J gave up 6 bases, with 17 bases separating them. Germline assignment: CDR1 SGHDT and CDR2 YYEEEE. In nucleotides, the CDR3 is TGTGCCAGCAGCTCCCCTCGACTTACATCCGATACGCAGTATTTT. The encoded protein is CASSSPRLTSDTQYF.

The CDR3 sequence is CASSPRTSGRADGELFF. As DNA, the CDR3 is TGCGCCAGCAGCCCCCGGACTAGCGGGAGGGCCGACGGGGAGCTGTTTTTT. V usage is TRBV4-3 and J usage is TRBJ2-2; 15 positions match TRBD2. The germline V gene encodes CDR1 LGHNA and CDR2 YSLEER. This CDR3 contains 17 residues. With V trimmed by 4 bases and J by 7 bases, 7 bases remained unmatched.

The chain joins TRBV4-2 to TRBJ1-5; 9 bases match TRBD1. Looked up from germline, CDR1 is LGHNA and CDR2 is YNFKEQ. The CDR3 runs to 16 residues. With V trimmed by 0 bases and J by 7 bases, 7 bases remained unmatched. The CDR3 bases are TGTGCCAGCAGCCAAGAACCCAACAGGGGGCAACAGCCCCAGCATTTT. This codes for CASSQEPNRGQQPQHF.

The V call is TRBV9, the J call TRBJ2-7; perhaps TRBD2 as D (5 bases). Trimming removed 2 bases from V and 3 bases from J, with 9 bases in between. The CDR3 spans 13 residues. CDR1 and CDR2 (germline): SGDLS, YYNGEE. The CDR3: CASSVRADYEQYF. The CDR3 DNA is TGTGCCAGCAGCGTCCGAGCGGACTACGAGCAGTACTTC. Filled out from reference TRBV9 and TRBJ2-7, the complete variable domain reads DSGVTQTPKHLITATGQRVTLRCSPRSGDLSVYWYQQSLDQGLQFLIQYYNGEERAKGNILERFSAQQFPDLHSELNLSSLELGDSALYFCASSVRADYEQYFGPGTRLTVT.

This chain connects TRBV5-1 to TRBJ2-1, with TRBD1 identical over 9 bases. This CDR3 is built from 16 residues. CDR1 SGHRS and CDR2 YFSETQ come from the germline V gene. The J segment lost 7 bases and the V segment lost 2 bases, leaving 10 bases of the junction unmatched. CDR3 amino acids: CASSLRPGQGKNEQFF. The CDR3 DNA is TGCGCCAGCAGCTTACGTCCGGGACAGGGTAAAAATGAGCAGTTCTTC.

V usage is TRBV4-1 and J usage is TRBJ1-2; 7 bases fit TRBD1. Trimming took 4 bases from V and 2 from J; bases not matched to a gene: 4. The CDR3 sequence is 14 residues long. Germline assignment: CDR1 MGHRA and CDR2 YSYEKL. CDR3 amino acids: CASSPGTENYGYTF. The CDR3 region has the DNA TGCGCCAGCAGCCCAGGGACAGAGAACTATGGCTACACCTTC.